These 14 T cell receptor beta chains were all obtained from the same sample, sequenced in a study of Epstein–Barr virus B cells in breast cancer. The SMARTer Human TCR a/b Profiling Kit built libraries from RNA for both alpha and beta chains. TCRdb analysed the 5' RACE reads with MiXCR anew, one entry per CDR3 protein. The sample table sets out dozens of distinct CDR3 sequences. These receptors have no identified antigens. Material for sequencing was tumor-infiltrating lymphocytes expanded in culture. All receptors come from a woman aged 40-49 years with triple-negative breast cancer.

This clonotype has a handful of counts. This CDR3 is missing its conserved last phenylalanine or tryptophan, likely due to a read error. The DNA is left out, because the CDR3 cannot be placed on it with certainty; the CDR3 is given as TCRdb lists it. The rearrangement links TRBV5-1 to TRBJ2-4. Counting both end residues, the CDR3 totals 15 amino acids. Germline V gene sequence: CDR1 SGHRS, CDR2 YFSETQ. This CDR3 reads CASSLSGRAKKMKYC.

This chain uses TRBV19 with TRBJ2-5; 11 bases line up with TRBD1. Germline V gives CDR1 LNHDA, CDR2 SQIVND (reference sequence). Germline trimming cut 10 bases from V and 5 bases from J; bases unmatched to any gene: 9. There are 14 residues in the CDR3. The CDR3 sequence: CATRDRGRGETQYF. As DNA, the CDR3 is TGTGCCACCCGGGACAGGGGGAGGGGGGAGACCCAGTACTTC.

By proportion, this clonotype is hyperexpanded. The rearrangement joins TRBV21-1 to TRBJ2-7; the table's TRBD2 call for D was not verified on the DNA. TRBV21-1 counts as a pseudogene. CDR3 size: 14 residues. CDR3 amino acids: CASSTRRTTYEQYF. DNA for the CDR3: TGTGCCAGCAGCACGCGACGGACTACCTACGAGCAGTACTTC.

The CDR3 spells CASSSSGIYEQYF. The CDR3 nucleotides are TGTGCCAGCAGTTCTTCAGGGATCTACGAGCAGTACTTC. This chain uses TRBV28 with TRBJ2-7, with D perhaps matching TRBD1 (5 bases). The CDR3 runs 13 residues. Germline V lookup: CDR1 MDHEN, CDR2 SYDVKM. Trimming removed 4 bases at V and 3 bases at J, with 10 bases between.

The chain joins TRBV6-5 to TRBJ2-1; D is perhaps TRBD2 (6 bases). Looked up from germline, CDR1 is MNHEY and CDR2 is SVGAGI. The CDR3 is made up of 13 amino acids. Trimming took 7 bases from V and 4 from J, leaving 11 bases between them. CDR3 sequence: CASKPGVYNEQFF. Here the CDR3 DNA reads TGTGCCAGCAAGCCGGGAGTTTACAATGAGCAGTTCTTC.

J is TRBJ2-5 and V is TRBV5-6; D gene uncertain. CDR1 is SGHDT, CDR2 YYEEEE, per germline. The CDR3 covers 11 residues. With 4 bases removed from V and 2 bases from J, the gap between germline ends came to 3 bases. The chain's CDR3 is CASSIQETQYF. DNA of the CDR3: TGTGCCAGCAGCATTCAAGAGACCCAGTACTTC.

CDR3 nucleotide sequence: TGTGCCAGCGAAGCTCGCGGTGAGCAGTTCTTC. Amino acid sequence: CASEARGEQFF. The rearrangement links TRBV2 to TRBJ2-1; D gene ambiguous. CDR1 is SNHLY and CDR2 is FYNNEI in the germline V gene. CDR3 length equals 11 residues. With 8 bases removed from V and 9 bases from J, the gap between germline ends came to 11 bases.

This clonotype is categorized as hyperexpanded (1% or more). This chain joins TRBV11-2 and TRBJ2-5; TRBD2 matches 10 bases. V gave up 4 bases and J gave up 3 bases; unmatched junction bases: 5. Germline values: CDR1 SGHAT, CDR2 FQNNGV. This CDR3 contains 15 residues. This CDR3 reads CASSYSGGAKETQYF. CDR3 coding DNA: TGTGCCAGCAGCTACAGCGGGGGGGCAAAAGAGACCCAGTACTTC.

This clonotype is judged medium-sized. This sequence joins TRBV4-3 and TRBJ2-5; a possible D gene is TRBD2 (6 bases). Between the trimmed V and J ends, which lost 1 base and 2 bases, there was a span of 8 bases. This CDR3 spans 14 amino acids. Germline V gives CDR1 LGHNA, CDR2 YSLEER. Here the CDR3 reads CASSQGDLQETQYF. The CDR3 DNA reads as TGCGCCAGCAGCCAAGGGGACTTACAAGAGACCCAGTACTTC.

This clonotype qualifies as hyperexpanded. The rearrangement uses TRBV5-1 and TRBJ2-4; D unresolved. Trimming stripped 2 bases from V and 0 bases from J, with 9 bases between. Germline values: CDR1 SGHRS, CDR2 YFSETQ. The length of the CDR3 is 15 residues. The CDR3 region has the DNA TGCGCCAGCAGCTTATCGGGTCTAGCCAAAAACATTCAGTACTTC. Translated, it gives CASSLSGLAKNIQYF.

Judged by abundance, this clonotype is large. This chain connects TRBV7-9 to TRBJ1-2, with 10 bases that match TRBD1. The CDR3 covers 15 residues. Trimming at V came to 5 bases and at J to 4 bases, leaving 7 bases not matched to a gene. Germline CDR1 reads SEHNR; CDR2 reads FQNEAQ (reference sequence). The CDR3 is CASSEDRGRVYGYTF. The CDR3 DNA reads TGTGCCAGCAGCGAAGACAGGGGGCGCGTCTATGGCTACACCTTC.

This clonotype is categorized as medium-sized. The CDR3 region is CASSLRQKKGLDTQYF. The CDR3 bases are TGTGCCAGCAGCTTACGGCAGAAAAAGGGGTTAGATACGCAGTATTTT. The chain joins TRBV11-3 to TRBJ2-3; tentative D call: TRBD1 (5 bases). Germline assignment: CDR1 SGHNT and CDR2 YENEEA. The CDR3 length is 16 residues. Trimming removed 2 bases at V and 5 bases at J, with 17 bases between.

The chain is built from TRBV7-8 and TRBJ2-1; D call uncertain. Trimming cost V 1 base and J 0 bases, with 7 bases left between them. CDR3 length: 15 amino acids. CDR1 and CDR2 from the germline V gene are SGHVS and FQNEAQ. CDR3 nucleotides: TGTGCCAGCAGCTTAGGCAGCCTCTCCTACAATGAGCAGTTCTTC. Protein sequence: CASSLGSLSYNEQFF.

The gene calls are TRBV20-1 and TRBJ2-1; D is unresolved. Germline V gene lookup returns CDR1 DFQATT and CDR2 SNEGSKA (reference sequence). The CDR3 spans 15 residues. V gave up 0 bases and J gave up 5 bases, with 14 bases separating them. For the CDR3, the DNA is TGCAGTGCTAGAGATGGTGCTAAGCCGAACAATGAGCAGTTCTTC. This sequence encodes CSARDGAKPNNEQFF.